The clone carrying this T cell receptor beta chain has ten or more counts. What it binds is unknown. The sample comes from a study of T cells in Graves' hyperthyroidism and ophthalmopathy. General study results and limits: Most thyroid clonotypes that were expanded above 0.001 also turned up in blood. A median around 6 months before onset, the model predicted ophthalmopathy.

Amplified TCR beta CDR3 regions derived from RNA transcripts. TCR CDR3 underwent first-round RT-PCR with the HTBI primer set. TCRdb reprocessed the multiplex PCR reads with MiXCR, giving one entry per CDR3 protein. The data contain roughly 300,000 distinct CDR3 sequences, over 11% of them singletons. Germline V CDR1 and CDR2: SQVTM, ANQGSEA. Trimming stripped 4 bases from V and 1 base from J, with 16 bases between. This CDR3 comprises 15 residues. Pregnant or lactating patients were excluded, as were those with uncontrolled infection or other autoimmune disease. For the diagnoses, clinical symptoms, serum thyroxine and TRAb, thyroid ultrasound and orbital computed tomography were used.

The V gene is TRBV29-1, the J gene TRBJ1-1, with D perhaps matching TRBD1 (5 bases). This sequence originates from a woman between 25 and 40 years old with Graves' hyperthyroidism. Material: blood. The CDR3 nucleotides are TGCAGCGTTGTTCCCCCAGGGCGGCGGAACACTGAAGCTTTCTTT. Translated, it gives CSVVPPGRRNTEAFF.